The clone carrying this T cell receptor beta chain was counted a few times. Time point of the sample: newly diagnosed GD, antithyroid drugs for less than 3 months. The authors made the TCR library using RNA they extracted from PBMCs. Arm-PCR of CDR3 regions and iRepertoire HTBI primers were the basis on which TCR beta libraries were built. Using its own MiXCR run on the multiplex PCR reads, TCRdb lists one record per CDR3 protein. The profile shows some 450,000 distinct CDR3 sequences, approximately 16% of them singletons. Germline values: CDR1 SGHDN, CDR2 FVKESK. The trim removed 3 bases at V and 4 bases at J, leaving 6 bases unmatched. CDR3 length: 16 residues. This entry is derived from a study of regulatory T cells in long-lasting Graves disease. The same sample was also studied in work on T cells in Graves' hyperthyroidism and ophthalmopathy. This second report adds: When ophthalmopathy did not progress within 18 months, Graves' hyperthyroidism was considered stable. Every diagnosis used clinical symptoms, serum thyroxine and TRAb, thyroid ultrasound and orbital computed tomography.

The J gene is TRBJ2-2, the V gene TRBV14, with 9 positions matching TRBD1. This specimen consisted of peripheral blood mononuclear cells (PBMCs), obtained at new diagnosis, from a patient treated with antithyroid drugs. The sequence was collected from a woman aged 25 to 39 with Graves disease. DNA for the CDR3: TGTGCCAGCAGCCACCTACGGGACAGGGCCACCGGGGAGCTGTTTTTT. It yields the protein CASSHLRDRATGELFF.